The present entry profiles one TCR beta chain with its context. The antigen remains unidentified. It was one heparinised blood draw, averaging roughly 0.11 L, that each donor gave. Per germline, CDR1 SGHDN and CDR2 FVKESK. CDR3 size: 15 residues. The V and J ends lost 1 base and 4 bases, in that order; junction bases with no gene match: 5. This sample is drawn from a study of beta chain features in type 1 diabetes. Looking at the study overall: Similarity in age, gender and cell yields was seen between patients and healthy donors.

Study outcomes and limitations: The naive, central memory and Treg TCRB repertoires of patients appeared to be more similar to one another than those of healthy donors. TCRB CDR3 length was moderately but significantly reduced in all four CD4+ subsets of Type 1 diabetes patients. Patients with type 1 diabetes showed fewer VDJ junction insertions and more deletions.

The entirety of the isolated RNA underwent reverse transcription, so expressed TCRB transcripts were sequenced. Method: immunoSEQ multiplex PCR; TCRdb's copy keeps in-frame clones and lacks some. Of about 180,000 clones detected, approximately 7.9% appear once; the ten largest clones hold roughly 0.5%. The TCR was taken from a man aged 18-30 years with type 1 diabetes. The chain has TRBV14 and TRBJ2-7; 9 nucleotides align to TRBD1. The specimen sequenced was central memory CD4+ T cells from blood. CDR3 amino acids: CASSQAGQGWYEQYF. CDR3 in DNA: TGTGCCAGCAGCCAAGCGGGACAGGGCTGGTACGAGCAGTACTTC.